The clone carrying this T cell receptor beta chain was seen a handful of times. Its target is not known. The data derive from a study of T cells after yellow fever vaccination. Broader study findings: Within FACS-sorted repertoires, abundant clonotypes contaminating from the bulk population could be present. The secondary T-cell response peaked on day 5, not day 15, but was weaker. Few clonotypes appeared in both CD4 and CD8 compartments.

UMIs were added to TCR cDNA along with a universal primer site when it was made by 5'RACE template switching. TCRdb re-derived calls from the 5' RACE reads in MiXCR, one entry per CDR3 protein. The sample carries hundreds of thousands of distinct CDR3 sequences, 9% to 15% recorded once. The TCR originated in a man younger than 40 who received the YFV17D yellow fever vaccine. The sample here was PBMCs, taken on the day of the yellow fever booster vaccination.

The CDR3 sequence: CASSLVSGSLETQYF. The CDR3 nucleotides read TGCGCCAGCAGCTTGGTAAGCGGGAGCCTGGAGACCCAGTACTTC. V usage is TRBV5-1 and J usage is TRBJ2-5; 8 bases match TRBD2. The V gene end was trimmed by 0 bases and the J gene end by 5 bases; junction bases not matched to a gene: 6. This CDR3 is 15 amino acids long. CDR1 SGHRS and CDR2 YFSETQ come from the germline V gene.